These 4 T cell receptor beta chains were sequenced from one sample in a study of CD8 T cells in Susac syndrome. Random-hexamer reverse transcription was applied to roughly 0.5 to 1 ug RNA. TCRdb independently ran MiXCR on the immunoSEQ multiplex PCR reads; one entry per CDR3 protein. The table lists around 26,000 distinct CDR3 sequences, 94% of them singletons, with roughly 0.28% in the top ten. Material for sequencing was CD8+ T cells from PBMCs. The receptor source for this set is a human donor in good health.

The chain couples TRBV23-1 to TRBJ1-3; D not resolved. TRBV23-1 is reported as an ORF; its role is uncertain. CDR3 length: 16 residues. V lost 0 bases and J 4 bases, leaving 13 bases between the germline ends. The CDR3 region is CASSQSRPTPGNTIYF. Here the CDR3 DNA reads TGCGCCAGCAGTCAATCGCGCCCGACTCCGGGAAACACCATATATTTT.

This sequence joins TRBV9 and TRBJ2-3; D remains ambiguous. This CDR3 is 14 amino acids long. Deletions cut 0 bases from V and 0 bases from J, with 5 bases between. From germline, CDR1 is SGDLS and CDR2 YYNGEE. The CDR3 here is CASSVVDSTDTQYF. As DNA, the CDR3 is TGTGCCAGCAGCGTAGTGGACAGCACAGATACGCAGTATTTT.

This clonotype was counted only a few times. The chain has TRBV13 and TRBJ1-3; perhaps TRBD1 as D (5 bases). The length of the CDR3 is 14 residues. Looked up from germline, CDR1 is PRHDT and CDR2 is FYEKMQ (reference sequence). V was clipped by 1 base and J by 4 bases, with 8 bases between them. The CDR3 nucleotides are TGTGCCAGCAGCTTAGAGGGGACCGGAAACACCATATATTTT. Amino acids: CASSLEGTGNTIYF. Supplemented by reference TRBV13 and TRBJ1-3, the full variable domain reads AAGVIQSPRHLIKEKRETATLKCYPIPRHDTVYWYQQGPGQDPQFLISFYEKMQSDKGSIPDRFSAQQFSDYHSELNMSSLELGDSALYFCASSLEGTGNTIYFGEGSWLTVV.

The rearrangement links TRBV6-1 to TRBJ1-5, with TRBD1 as a possible D gene (5 bases). The germline V and J ends were trimmed by 2 bases and 6 bases, with 11 bases remaining between them. CDR1 and CDR2 (germline): MNHNS, SASEGT. The CDR3 length is 14 residues. CDR3 coding DNA: TGTGCCAGCAGTGAAAGGGGATTGGGTCAGCCCCAGCATTTT. Translating gives CASSERGLGQPQHF.